Sequencing of this T cell receptor (beta chain) was carried out in a study of blood T cell repertoires in COVID-19. Study-wide background: The samples span acute and convalescent COVID-19 from the United States, Italy and Spain.

Losses at the gene ends were 10 bases for V and 6 bases for J; bases not matched to a gene: 6. The germline CDR1 and CDR2 sequences are SNHLY and FYNNEI. The CDR3 consists of 13 residues. Authors' methods: Reference gene primer amplification yielded estimated nucleated cell counts. Sequencing used immunoSEQ multiplex PCR; TCRdb keeps in-frame clones, though not all of them. The V and J calls and clone size are taken from that table; D and trimming were inferred from the DNA. There are approximately 160,000 clones in the sample; more than 60% occur only once, and 8% to 9.5% lies in the top ten. V and J are TRBV2 and TRBJ2-1, with 10 bases identical to TRBD1. Sequencing was done on a sample of peripheral blood. This receptor was taken from a man aged 55 to 70 with acute or convalescent COVID-19. The CDR3 nucleotides read TGTGCCACCAACCGGGACAGGGGCAATGAGCAGTTCTTC. Its translation is CATNRDRGNEQFF.